This T cell receptor (beta chain) was recorded in a study of shared clonotypes between healthy human individuals. Repertoires were generated with immunoSEQ multiplex PCR, while TCRdb's copy carries only in-frame clones and drops some. This table has about 2.3 million clones, less than 95% appearing once. This TCR derives from a man aged 18 to 30 in good health. Some clones in this sample may be carry-over from other donors' samples. The source material was naive CD4+ T cells from PBMCs. The subset is: CD45RA+ positively selected.

The CDR3 is CASASRRLRAQYF. The CDR3 nucleotides are TGTGCTAGTGCTTCCCGGCGACTAAGGGCCCAGTACTTC. This chain joins TRBV12-5 and TRBJ2-5, with D perhaps matching TRBD2 (5 bases). Trimming removed 7 bases from V and 9 bases from J, with 18 bases in between. CDR1 is LGHNT and CDR2 is FRNRAP in the germline V gene. The CDR3 runs to 13 residues.